The 32 T cell receptor beta chains below come from one sample, sequenced in a study of spatial heterogeneity in lung cancer. TCRdb called the 5' RACE reads again in MiXCR, with one record for every CDR3 protein. The sample lists 75,000 or so distinct CDR3 sequences; roughly 8% were seen once. As to time point: sample taken at primary tumor resection. The starting material was PBMCs, obtained at surgery. The receptors come from a male donor with early-stage non-small cell lung cancer.

This clonotype was seen repeatedly, ten times or more. This chain uses TRBV7-6 with TRBJ2-7; no firm D call. Trimming took 4 bases from V and 5 from J, leaving 12 bases between them. CDR3 length: 13 amino acids. Germline V lookup: CDR1 SGHVS, CDR2 FNYEAQ. CDR3 in amino acids: CASSSTPGNEQYF. CDR3 bases: TGTGCCAGCAGCTCTACCCCGGGCAACGAGCAGTACTTC. The full variable domain, its missing parts supplied by reference TRBV7-6 and TRBJ2-7, is GAGVSQSPRYKVTKRGQDVALRCDPISGHVSLYWYRQALGQGPEFLTYFNYEAQQDKSGLPNDRFSAERPEGSISTLTIQRTEQRDSAMYRCASSSTPGNEQYFGPGTRLTVT.

This clonotype was counted only a few times. The genes are TRBV27 and TRBJ2-3; weak D call: TRBD2 (6 bases). The V gene lost 6 bases and the J gene lost 0 bases, with 16 bases spanning the gap. Germline CDR1 and CDR2: MNHEY and SMNVEV (reference sequence). CDR3 length: 16 residues. The CDR3 region has the DNA TGTGCCAGCAGCGCTCCTACTAGCAAAAGCACAGATACGCAGTATTTT. This encodes CASSAPTSKSTDTQYF.

This rearrangement joins TRBV10-1 to TRBJ1-2; D call uncertain. The ends were cut back, 0 bases at V and 2 bases at J, with 10 bases in the middle. This CDR3 spans 15 amino acids. Germline V lookup: CDR1 WNHNN, CDR2 SYGVQD (reference sequence). This CDR3 is CASSESGRRNYGYTF. The CDR3 DNA reads as TGCGCCAGCAGTGAGTCAGGACGGAGAAACTATGGCTACACCTTC.

This clonotype has a handful of counts. The chain carries TRBV11-2 and TRBJ1-1; D call uncertain. The V end was cut by 0 bases, the J end by 6 bases, with 14 bases between. CDR1 and CDR2 (germline): SGHAT, FQNNGV. There are 15 residues in the CDR3. CDR3 amino acids: CASSLDEGLWSEAFF. The CDR3 bases are TGTGCCAGCAGCTTAGATGAGGGTTTGTGGTCTGAAGCTTTCTTT. Full variable domain (rest looked up from reference TRBV11-2 and TRBJ1-1): EAGVAQSPRYKIIEKRQSVAFWCNPISGHATLYWYQQILGQGPKLLIQFQNNGVVDDSQLPKDRFSAERLKGVDSTLKIQPAKLEDSAVYLCASSLDEGLWSEAFFGQGTRLTVV.

This clonotype was picked up many times. The chain carries TRBV10-3 and TRBJ1-5; D is possibly TRBD1 (6 bases). Looked up from germline, CDR1 is ENHRY and CDR2 is SYGVKD. The CDR3 has 15 residues. Deletions cut 1 base from V and 3 bases from J, with 10 bases between. The chain's CDR3 is CAISELQGFNQPQHF. CDR3 DNA sequence: TGTGCCATCAGTGAGTTACAGGGTTTCAATCAGCCCCAGCATTTT.

At least ten counts were recorded for this clonotype. The rearrangement uses TRBV10-1 and TRBJ2-7, with 9 nucleotides matching TRBD1. In germline, CDR1 is WNHNN, CDR2 SYGVQD (reference sequence). Germline trimming cut 5 bases from V and 6 bases from J; bases unmatched to any gene: 11. The CDR3 loop spans 15 amino acids. CDR3 coding DNA: TGCGCCAGCAGTTCCTCGGGGACAGGGCAGACCGAGCAGTACTTC. The encoded protein is CASSSSGTGQTEQYF.

This clonotype was seen ten or more times. This chain links TRBV19 with TRBJ2-7; the D gene is possibly TRBD1 (5 bases). This CDR3 has 12 amino acids. Germline V CDR1 and CDR2: LNHDA, SQIVND (reference sequence). Trimming pared 10 bases from V and 6 bases from J, leaving 16 bases between. CDR3 nucleotide sequence: TGTGCCACTACCTCCAGGGCCGGCGAGCAGTACTTC. It encodes CATTSRAGEQYF.

This clonotype was seen repeatedly, ten times or more. The J gene is TRBJ2-2, the V gene TRBV5-6; D is tentatively TRBD1 or TRBD2 (5 bases each). CDR1 SGHDT and CDR2 YYEEEE come from the germline V gene. Trimming stripped 0 bases from V and 2 bases from J, with 11 bases between. The CDR3 loop spans 16 amino acids. CDR3: CASSLDLGPNTGELFF. The CDR3 nucleotides read TGTGCCAGCAGCTTGGATTTGGGACCCAACACCGGGGAGCTGTTTTTT.

The chain has TRBV5-1 and TRBJ2-6; tentatively, D is TRBD1 or TRBD2 (5 bases each). Trimming shortened V by 4 bases and J by 0 bases, and 11 bases separated the two germline ends. The CDR3 totals 16 residues. Germline CDR1 SGHRS, CDR2 YFSETQ. The CDR3 region has the DNA TGCGCCAGCAGCCCCGGGGCCGCCTCTGGGGCCAACGTCCTGACTTTC. Translation: CASSPGAASGANVLTF. Filled out from reference TRBV5-1 and TRBJ2-6, the complete variable domain reads KAGVTQTPRYLIKTRGQQVTLSCSPISGHRSVSWYQQTPGQGLQFLFEYFSETQRNKGNFPGRFSGRQFSNSRSEMNVSTLELGDSALYLCASSPGAASGANVLTFGAGSRLTVL.

This clonotype was counted between two and nine times. The gene calls are TRBV12-3 or TRBV12-4 and TRBJ2-7; 7 bases are a match to TRBD1. J lost 2 bases, V lost 5 bases, and 3 bases had no gene match. The CDR3 runs to 13 residues. The CDR3 protein is CASSRTGTYEQYF. Here the CDR3 DNA reads TGTGCCAGCAGTCGGACAGGAACCTACGAGCAGTACTTC.

This clonotype occurred many times. The CDR3 DNA follows: TGTGCCAGCAGTCGGAGGGACCGGCGCTACGAGCAGTACTTC. This sequence encodes CASSRRDRRYEQYF. This chain uses TRBV2 with TRBJ2-7, with D possibly TRBD2 on 6 matching bases. V gave up 5 bases and J gave up 3 bases, with 14 bases separating them. This CDR3 has 14 amino acids. CDR1 and CDR2 from the germline V gene are SNHLY and FYNNEI. Based on the CDR3 plus reference TRBV2 and TRBJ2-7, the full variable domain is EPEVTQTPSHQVTQMGQEVILRCVPISNHLYFYWYRQILGQKVEFLVSFYNNEISEKSEIFDDQFSVERPDGSNFTLKIRSTKLEDSAMYFCASSRRDRRYEQYFGPGTRLTVT.

The V gene is TRBV27, the J gene TRBJ2-7; perhaps D is TRBD1 or TRBD2 (5 bases each). This CDR3 spans 16 amino acids. The germline V and J ends were trimmed by 5 bases and 5 bases, with 22 bases remaining between them. From germline, CDR1 is MNHEY and CDR2 SMNVEV (reference sequence). This chain's CDR3 is CASSGHQRTSGHEQYF. The DNA for the CDR3 is TGTGCCAGCAGTGGACACCAGCGGACCTCCGGCCACGAGCAGTACTTC.

This clonotype showed up just a few times. This chain uses TRBV5-1 with TRBJ1-2; 8 bases are a match to TRBD1. This CDR3 comprises 13 residues. J lost 4 bases, V lost 2 bases, and 1 base had no gene match. Germline assignment: CDR1 SGHRS and CDR2 YFSETQ. CDR3 bases: TGCGCCAGCAGCTTAGACAGGGGCTATGGCTACACCTTC. The encoded protein is CASSLDRGYGYTF.

This clonotype was found a few times. The gene calls are TRBV10-3 and TRBJ1-1; possibly TRBD1 for D (6 bases). Trimming removed 11 bases from V and 5 bases from J, with 21 bases in between. Germline V gene sequence: CDR1 ENHRY, CDR2 SYGVKD. The CDR3 sequence is 14 residues long. The CDR3 loop is CAAKKQGSGTEAFF. The CDR3 bases are TGTGCCGCAAAGAAGCAGGGGAGTGGGACTGAAGCTTTCTTT.

This clonotype was picked up many times. J is TRBJ1-3 and V is TRBV29-1; D remains unclear. The CDR3 is 15 amino acids. With 7 bases removed from V and 0 bases from J, the gap between germline ends came to 16 bases. Per the germline V gene, CDR1 is SQVTM and CDR2 is ANQGSEA. CDR3 sequence: CSARTYRSSGNTIYF. The CDR3 DNA reads as TGCAGCGCCAGGACTTACCGAAGCTCTGGAAACACCATATATTTT.

This clonotype occurred a few times. This chain uses TRBV9 with TRBJ2-1, with 9 bases that match TRBD2. CDR3 length equals 14 residues. Germline lookup yields CDR1 SGDLS and CDR2 YYNGEE. The junction had 6 bases not matched to a gene; V was cut back by 4 bases and J by 7 bases. Here the CDR3 reads CASSYSGSGNEQFF. The CDR3 coding sequence is TGTGCCAGCAGCTATAGCGGGAGCGGGAATGAGCAGTTCTTC. The full variable domain, in which reference TRBV9 and TRBJ2-1 provide the parts outside the CDR3, is DSGVTQTPKHLITATGQRVTLRCSPRSGDLSVYWYQQSLDQGLQFLIQYYNGEERAKGNILERFSAQQFPDLHSELNLSSLELGDSALYFCASSYSGSGNEQFFGPGTRLTVL.

This clonotype was seen at least ten times. The chain has TRBV19 and TRBJ1-1; D gene uncertain. The germline gives CDR1 LNHDA, CDR2 SQIVND (reference sequence). The CDR3 sequence is 14 residues long. V lost 3 bases to trimming and J lost 1 base, with 9 bases between them. The CDR3 here is CASSIYQANTEAFF. CDR3 coding DNA: TGTGCCAGTAGTATTTATCAGGCGAACACTGAAGCTTTCTTT.

This clonotype was seen a few times. J is TRBJ2-3 and V is TRBV4-2, with D unclear. This CDR3 region has 14 residues. The ends were cut back, 0 bases at V and 2 bases at J, with 6 bases in the middle. Germline V gene data show CDR1 as LGHNA and CDR2 as YNFKEQ. CDR3 in amino acids: CASSQEALTDTQYF. CDR3 sequence (DNA): TGTGCCAGCAGCCAAGAGGCCCTCACAGATACGCAGTATTTT.

Ten or more counts support this clonotype. The CDR3 region is CASSQRLAVFQETQYF. In DNA, the CDR3 is TGTGCCAGCAGCCAACGACTAGCGGTCTTCCAAGAGACCCAGTACTTC. The chain carries TRBV11-3 and TRBJ2-5, with 9 bases fitting TRBD2. Trimming removed 5 bases from V and 1 base from J; junction bases left unmatched: 8. The CDR3 consists of 16 residues. Germline V gene data show CDR1 as SGHNT and CDR2 as YENEEA.

The gene calls are TRBV6-5 and TRBJ1-2; D not resolved. Germline-derived CDR1 and CDR2 are MNHEY and SVGAGI. The CDR3 spans 16 residues. The V end was cut by 0 bases, the J end by 4 bases, with 15 bases between. The CDR3, as DNA: TGTGCCAGCAGTTACTCCCAGGACGAACTTGCCTATGGCTACACCTTC. Translating it yields CASSYSQDELAYGYTF.

The table lists this clonotype with many counts. The chain has TRBV5-1 and TRBJ2-1, with D hard to call. The germline V gene encodes CDR1 SGHRS and CDR2 YFSETQ. This CDR3 region has 14 residues. Trimming took 0 bases from V and 5 from J, leaving 9 bases between them. The CDR3 region is CASSLVSVDNEQFF. The CDR3 DNA reads TGCGCCAGCAGCTTGGTGTCGGTGGACAATGAGCAGTTCTTC. Full variable domain (rest looked up from reference TRBV5-1 and TRBJ2-1): KAGVTQTPRYLIKTRGQQVTLSCSPISGHRSVSWYQQTPGQGLQFLFEYFSETQRNKGNFPGRFSGRQFSNSRSEMNVSTLELGDSALYLCASSLVSVDNEQFFGPGTRLTVL.

This clonotype turned up a few times. The CDR3 DNA follows: TGTGCCAGCAGTTTTGGGGAAAAACTGTTTTTT. This translates into CASSFGEKLFF. This chain joins TRBV27 and TRBJ1-4; D unclear. The CDR3 length is 11 residues. CDR1 is MNHEY and CDR2 is SMNVEV in the germline V gene (reference sequence). Trimming shortened V by 3 bases and J by 8 bases, and 4 bases separated the two germline ends.

This clonotype has ten or more counts. The chain recombines TRBV20-1 with TRBJ1-5; D is ambiguous. The germline gives CDR1 DFQATT, CDR2 SNEGSKA (reference sequence). The V gene lost 3 bases and the J gene lost 0 bases, with 9 bases spanning the gap. CDR3 size: 14 residues. CDR3 in DNA: TGCAGTGCTAGGGTCCGAGGTAGCAATCAGCCCCAGCATTTT. This translates into CSARVRGSNQPQHF.

This clonotype has a count of ten or more. J is TRBJ1-1 and V is TRBV12-3 or TRBV12-4, with D maybe TRBD1 (5 bases). Trimming stripped 2 bases from V and 2 bases from J, with 6 bases between. The CDR3 runs 13 residues. The CDR3 region is CASSLTGNTEAFF. CDR3 DNA: TGTGCCAGCAGTTTAACAGGTAACACTGAAGCTTTCTTT.

The table lists this clonotype with many counts. The rearrangement uses TRBV27 and TRBJ1-6, with 11 nucleotides matching TRBD1. Germline lookup yields CDR1 MNHEY and CDR2 SMNVEV (reference sequence). The CDR3 loop spans 16 amino acids. J was trimmed by 6 bases and V by 6 bases; bases with no gene match: 7. This chain's CDR3 is CASRPDRGPFNSPLHF. In nucleotides, the CDR3 is TGTGCCAGCAGGCCGGACAGGGGGCCCTTTAATTCACCCCTCCACTTT.

This clonotype was recorded many times. The CDR3 nucleotides are TGTGCCAGCAGTTTCTTGGACACTGAAGCTTTCTTT. It specifies CASSFLDTEAFF. V usage is TRBV12-3 or TRBV12-4 and J usage is TRBJ1-1; D call uncertain. The CDR3 spans 12 residues. V lost 3 bases, J lost 3 bases, and 5 bases lay in between.

This clonotype was counted a few times. The chain links TRBV25-1 to TRBJ2-5; D may correspond to TRBD1 or TRBD2 (6 bases each). Germline lookup yields CDR1 MGHDK and CDR2 SYGVNS. Trimming left V 1 base short and J 5 bases short, with 14 bases between. The CDR3 runs to 15 residues. CDR3 amino acids: CASSEFRQGRETQYF. The CDR3 DNA follows: TGTGCCAGCAGTGAATTCCGGCAGGGGAGGGAGACCCAGTACTTC. Using reference TRBV25-1 and TRBJ2-5 for the parts outside the CDR3, the full variable domain is EADIYQTPRYLVIGTGKKITLECSQTMGHDKMYWYQQDPGMELHLIHYSYGVNSTEKGDLSSESTVSRIRTEHFPLTLESARPSHTSQYLCASSEFRQGRETQYFGPGTRLLVL.

This clonotype was seen repeatedly, ten times or more. The chain is built from TRBV11-2 and TRBJ2-7, with unresolved D. The CDR3 loop spans 14 amino acids. Trimming pared 4 bases from V and 4 bases from J, leaving 14 bases between. Germline V lookup: CDR1 SGHAT, CDR2 FQNNGV. The CDR3 nucleotides read TGTGCCAGCAGCTCATCCCTTGGCGCTTACGAGCAGTACTTC. It codes for CASSSSLGAYEQYF.

The J gene is TRBJ1-1, the V gene TRBV28; 9 bases are shared with TRBD1. Germline CDR1 and CDR2: MDHEN and SYDVKM. With V trimmed by 7 bases and J by 3 bases, 3 bases remained unmatched. The CDR3 sequence is 13 residues long. DNA for the CDR3: TGTGCCAGCAAACGGACAGGGGACACTGAAGCTTTCTTT. It yields the protein CASKRTGDTEAFF.

The rearrangement links TRBV28 to TRBJ2-7; tentatively, D is TRBD1 (11 bases). The V end lost 7 bases, the J end lost 4 bases, and 35 bases lay between the germline ends. Germline values: CDR1 MDHEN, CDR2 SYDVKM. CDR3 length: 20 residues. The CDR3 bases are TGTGCCAGCACCCCCAGGACAGGGGGCTTGCTAGCGGGAGCCGGTTACGAGCAGTACTTC. This gives the protein CASTPRTGGLLAGAGYEQYF.

This clonotype appeared many times. The V call is TRBV11-2, the J call TRBJ2-3, with unresolved D. The germline V gene encodes CDR1 SGHAT and CDR2 FQNNGV. The CDR3 is 13 residues long. Trimming left V 5 bases short and J 11 bases short, with 17 bases between. This CDR3 is CASSANFQTKQYF. In nucleotides, the CDR3 is TGTGCCAGCAGCGCCAACTTTCAAACTAAGCAGTATTTT.

This chain uses TRBV7-2 with TRBJ2-1; TRBD2 matches at 9 bases. CDR3 length equals 16 residues. The germline V gene has CDR1 SGHTA and CDR2 FQGNSA. Unmatched junction bases numbered 5, after V lost 2 bases and J lost 3 bases. CDR3 residues: CASSLRLAGNYNEQFF. In DNA, the CDR3 is TGTGCCAGCAGCTTACGGCTAGCGGGAAACTACAATGAGCAGTTCTTC.